The 30 T cell receptor beta chains in this list originate from one sample, sequenced in a study of shared clonotypes between healthy human individuals. Some clones are missing from TCRdb's copy, which holds only in-frame ones; the method was immunoSEQ multiplex PCR. Altogether millions of clones are present, 85% to 95% being singletons, with the ten largest covering approximately 0.13%. The sequenced material came from naive CD4+ T cells sorted from blood. Subset defined: CD45RA+ positively selected. Source of these receptors: a man between 18 and 35 years old in good health.

The chain uses TRBV7-2 and TRBJ2-2, with 14 bases aligning to TRBD2. CDR3 length equals 18 residues. CDR1 is SGHTA, CDR2 FQGNSA, per germline. V gave up 4 bases and J gave up 6 bases; unmatched junction bases: 10. The CDR3 region has the DNA TGTGCCAGCAGCTCTCGGGGACTAGCGGGAGTTTTTGCCGGGGAGCTGTTTTTT. Translating it yields CASSSRGLAGVFAGELFF.

The genes are TRBV11-1 and TRBJ1-1; D remains unclear. V was cut by 6 bases and J by 0 bases, with 11 bases left in between. This CDR3 is 14 amino acids long. Germline CDR1 is SGHAT and CDR2 is FQDESV (reference sequence). This CDR3 reads CASSRGAMNTEAFF. CDR3 coding DNA: TGTGCCAGCAGTCGTGGCGCCATGAACACTGAAGCTTTCTTT.

This chain joins TRBV11-2 and TRBJ2-2; D perhaps matches TRBD2 (6 bases). Germline V gene sequence: CDR1 SGHAT, CDR2 FQNNGV. The ends were cut back, 3 bases at V and 6 bases at J, with 8 bases in the middle. CDR3 length: 13 residues. The CDR3 bases are TGTGCCAGCAGCTTCTGGAGGGCCGGGGAGCTGTTTTTT. It yields the protein CASSFWRAGELFF.

The V call is TRBV2, the J call TRBJ1-5, with 9 bases identical to TRBD1. This CDR3 contains 13 residues. The germline V gene encodes CDR1 SNHLY and CDR2 FYNNEI. The ends lost 7 bases at V and 4 bases at J; junction bases unmatched: 2. The CDR3 nucleotides are TGTGCCAGCAAAGGGACAGGGAATCAGCCCCAGCATTTT. This gives the protein CASKGTGNQPQHF.

The CDR3, as DNA: TGTGCCAGCTCACCAGATGTAGGAGGCACTGAAGCTTTCTTT. This sequence encodes CASSPDVGGTEAFF. This chain connects TRBV18 to TRBJ1-1; the D is unclear. This CDR3 is 14 amino acids long. CDR1 and CDR2 (germline): KGHSH, LQKENI. Trimming took off 2 bases at V and 4 bases at J, with 11 bases between the two ends.

Of note for this clone: An end of the junction does not agree with germline; a read error may underlie this. The V gene is TRBV2, the J gene TRBJ2-3; TRBD2 matches at 7 bases. The CDR3 spans 14 residues. Germline CDR1 and CDR2: SNHLY and FYNNEI. The CDR3 is CASSESGVADTQCF. The CDR3, as DNA: TGTGCCAGCAGTGAAAGCGGGGTAGCGGATACGCAGTGTTTT.

This sequence joins TRBV27 and TRBJ1-1, with a possible D match to TRBD1 (6 bases). Germline CDR1 and CDR2: MNHEY and SMNVEV (reference sequence). V was shortened by 5 bases and J by 4 bases, with 11 bases between the two germline ends. The CDR3 is made up of 13 amino acids. CDR3: CASSRTGFTEAFF. CDR3 in DNA: TGTGCCAGCAGTCGTACAGGGTTCACTGAAGCTTTCTTT.

This clone was picked up one time. The rearrangement joins TRBV27 to TRBJ2-3; possibly TRBD2 for D (5 bases). This CDR3 is 15 amino acids long. The germline V and J ends were trimmed by 10 bases and 7 bases, with 24 bases remaining between them. Germline CDR1 reads MNHEY; CDR2 reads SMNVEV (reference sequence). CDR3 protein: CATLSESGPFHTQYF. The CDR3 DNA sequence: TGTGCCACCCTCTCTGAAAGCGGACCCTTCCATACGCAGTATTTT.

This rearrangement joins TRBV5-1 to TRBJ2-7; D is perhaps TRBD2 (7 bases). The germline V gene encodes CDR1 SGHRS and CDR2 YFSETQ. The V end was cut by 4 bases, the J end by 6 bases, with 23 bases between. This CDR3 spans 16 amino acids. In DNA form, the CDR3 reads TGCGCCAGCAGCCCCCGATCGGGGGCTAGCGGACTCGAGCAGTACTTC. Its protein product is CASSPRSGASGLEQYF.

V gene TRBV7-9 combines with J gene TRBJ2-1; 16 bases are shared with TRBD2. Trimming took 5 bases from V and 7 from J; bases not matched to a gene: 14. Germline values: CDR1 SEHNR, CDR2 FQNEAQ (reference sequence). The CDR3 is made up of 19 amino acids. Here the CDR3 DNA reads TGTGCCAGCAGCCGGACGCCGGGACTAGCGGGAGGGCCGGGAAATGAGCAGTTCTTC. Translated, it gives CASSRTPGLAGGPGNEQFF.

V is TRBV2 and J is TRBJ1-4; D gene ambiguous. CDR3 length equals 14 residues. Germline V gene lookup returns CDR1 SNHLY and CDR2 FYNNEI. V lost 9 bases and J lost 7, with 18 bases in between. The CDR3 sequence is CASRVGTNSEKLFF. The CDR3 nucleotides read TGTGCCAGTCGGGTGGGAACCAATAGTGAAAAACTGTTTTTT. Looking up the rest from reference TRBV2 and TRBJ1-4 gives the full variable domain: EPEVTQTPSHQVTQMGQEVILRCVPISNHLYFYWYRQILGQKVEFLVSFYNNEISEKSEIFDDQFSVERPDGSNFTLKIRSTKLEDSAMYFCASRVGTNSEKLFFGSGTQLSVL.

The chain employs TRBV19 and TRBJ1-2, with D perhaps matching TRBD1 (5 bases). V lost 2 bases to trimming and J lost 1 base, with 17 bases between them. Germline values: CDR1 LNHDA, CDR2 SQIVND (reference sequence). The CDR3 runs to 17 residues. CDR3 residues: CASSISGGRTLNYGYTF. The CDR3 nucleotides read TGTGCCAGTAGTATATCTGGGGGAAGGACCCTTAACTATGGCTACACCTTC.

This chain uses TRBV6-1 with TRBJ2-7; 8 bases map to TRBD1. V shed 1 base, J shed 0 bases, and the junction held 2 bases outside the gene matches. Germline loops: CDR1 MNHNS, CDR2 SASEGT. The CDR3 has 15 residues. The DNA of the CDR3 is TGTGCCAGCAGTGAAGTGGACAGGGTCTCCTACGAGCAGTACTTC. It translates to CASSEVDRVSYEQYF.

CDR3 coding DNA: TGTGCCAGCAGCGTGAGCGGGATGGAGAGAGAGACCCAGTACTTC. Residues: CASSVSGMERETQYF. This chain joins TRBV9 and TRBJ2-5; TRBD2 aligns across 7 bases. The germline V gene has CDR1 SGDLS and CDR2 YYNGEE. V shed 2 bases and J 4 bases; nucleotides not matched to a gene: 8. CDR3 length: 15 residues.

This clone was detected only once. V gene TRBV30 combines with J gene TRBJ1-1; 7 bases map to TRBD1. Germline V gives CDR1 GTSNPN, CDR2 SVGIG (reference sequence). J gave up 0 bases and V 4 bases, and 2 bases lay outside the gene matches. The length of the CDR3 is 13 residues. The CDR3 sequence: CAWMGQMNTEAFF. Here the CDR3 DNA reads TGTGCCTGGATGGGACAGATGAACACTGAAGCTTTCTTT. The complete variable domain, with remaining parts taken from reference TRBV30 and TRBJ1-1, reads SQTIHQWPATLVQPVGSPLSLECTVEGTSNPNLYWYRQAAGRGLQLLFYSVGIGQISSEVPQNLSASRPQDRQFILSSKKLLLSDSGFYLCAWMGQMNTEAFFGQGTRLTVV.

CDR3 in amino acids: CASSLDIGIQPQHF. The CDR3 DNA is TGTGCCAGCAGCTTAGATATCGGGATTCAGCCCCAGCATTTT. The chain carries TRBV7-2 and TRBJ1-5; D gene uncertain. Germline V CDR1 and CDR2: SGHTA, FQGNSA. The CDR3 has 14 residues. Trimming took off 1 base at V and 6 bases at J, with 10 bases between the two ends. The whole variable domain, remainder taken from reference TRBV7-2 and TRBJ1-5, is GAGVSQSPSNKVTEKGKDVELRCDPISGHTALYWYRQSLGQGLEFLIYFQGNSAPDKSGLPSDRFSAERTGGSVSTLTIQRTQQEDSAVYLCASSLDIGIQPQHFGDGTRLSIL.

This clone was seen a single time. The J gene is TRBJ1-1, the V gene TRBV27; TRBD1 matches at 8 bases. The length of the CDR3 is 11 residues. Germline assignment: CDR1 MNHEY and CDR2 SMNVEV (reference sequence). Trimming cost V 5 bases and J 7 bases; bases outside gene matches: 0. The CDR3: CASSTGGEAFF. The DNA for the CDR3 is TGTGCCAGCAGTACAGGGGGTGAAGCTTTCTTT.

This clone was detected only once. The same CDR3 also results from other DNA sequences found in this sample. The CDR3 nucleotides read TGTGCCAGCAGTTACCGCCAGGGGGCACAGCCCCAGCATTTT. Translated: CASSYRQGAQPQHF. The chain joins TRBV6-5 to TRBJ1-5; 8 bases line up with TRBD1. From germline, CDR1 is MNHEY and CDR2 SVGAGI. CDR3 length equals 14 residues. The V segment lost 2 bases and the J segment 7 bases; nucleotides outside the gene matches: 4.

J is TRBJ2-3 and V is TRBV7-2; 7 bases fit TRBD2. The CDR3 covers 14 residues. The V segment lost 4 bases and the J segment 2 bases; nucleotides outside the gene matches: 3. Germline CDR1 reads SGHTA; CDR2 reads FQGNSA. The CDR3 nucleotides read TGTGCCAGCAGCTGGGACTACACCACAGATACGCAGTATTTT. Protein sequence: CASSWDYTTDTQYF.

The J gene is TRBJ2-1, the V gene TRBV6-5; 11 bases are a match to TRBD2. Trimming removed 10 bases from V and 8 bases from J; junction bases left unmatched: 13. The germline V gene encodes CDR1 MNHEY and CDR2 SVGAGI. The length of the CDR3 is 15 residues. CDR3 residues: CATKAGPSGGYEQFF. For the CDR3, the DNA is TGTGCCACCAAGGCAGGTCCTAGCGGGGGGTATGAGCAGTTCTTC.

As for this clone: At one end, the junction sequence differs from germline, possibly due to a read error. In the same sample, other DNA sequences code for this CDR3. The rearrangement links TRBV7-7 to TRBJ2-5; 13 bases agree with TRBD2. The CDR3 covers 16 residues. Germline V gene sequence: CDR1 SSHAT, CDR2 FNYEAQ (reference sequence). CDR3 DNA sequence: TGTGCTAGCAGCTTGGGACTAGCGGGGCCCCAAGAGACCCAGTACTTC. Its protein is CASSLGLAGPQETQYF. Based on the CDR3 plus reference TRBV7-7 and TRBJ2-5, the full variable domain is GAGVSQSPRYKVTKRGQDVTLRCDPISSHATLYWYQQALGQGPEFLTYFNYEAQPDKSGLPSDRFSAERPEGSISTLTIQRTEQRDSAMYRCASSLGLAGPQETQYFGPGTRLLVL.

The chain employs TRBV5-5 and TRBJ2-7, with 9 bases fitting TRBD1. Losses at the gene ends were 4 bases for V and 0 bases for J; bases not matched to a gene: 5. The length of the CDR3 is 15 residues. Germline loops: CDR1 SGHKS, CDR2 YYEKEE (reference sequence). The CDR3 DNA follows: TGTGCCAGCAGCGCGAGGACAGGGGTCTCCTACGAGCAGTACTTC. Translated, it gives CASSARTGVSYEQYF. Full variable domain (missing parts from reference TRBV5-5 and TRBJ2-7): DAGVTQSPTHLIKTRGQQVTLRCSPISGHKSVSWYQQVLGQGPQFIFQYYEKEERGRGNFPDRFSARQFPNYSSELNVNALLLGDSALYLCASSARTGVSYEQYFGPGTRLTVT.

The chain is built from TRBV20-1 and TRBJ1-4, with D uncertain. Germline loops: CDR1 DFQATT, CDR2 SNEGSKA (reference sequence). V dropped 6 bases and J dropped 7 bases, with 9 bases sitting between them. The CDR3 has 11 amino acids. In nucleotides, the CDR3 is TGCAGTGCCCCTCGATCTGAAAAACTGTTTTTT. It yields the protein CSAPRSEKLFF.

To note about this clone: This specimen includes other DNA sequences encoding the same CDR3. The genes are TRBV5-1 and TRBJ2-7, with TRBD1 identical over 9 bases. Germline lookup yields CDR1 SGHRS and CDR2 YFSETQ. V shed 4 bases, J shed 2 bases, and the junction held 4 bases outside the gene matches. This CDR3 spans 14 amino acids. This chain's CDR3 is CASSPRQGAYEQYF. The CDR3 DNA reads as TGCGCCAGCAGCCCGAGACAGGGGGCCTACGAGCAGTACTTC.

Concerning this clone: The same CDR3 also results from other DNA sequences found in this sample. This sequence joins TRBV19 and TRBJ1-4; no clear D gene. Trimming removed 3 bases from V and 4 bases from J, with 9 bases in between. This CDR3 spans 14 amino acids. Germline V gene lookup returns CDR1 LNHDA and CDR2 SQIVND (reference sequence). Written as DNA, the CDR3 is TGTGCCAGTAGTATTGGCAGGCTTAATGAAAAACTGTTTTTT. Protein: CASSIGRLNEKLFF.

V and J are TRBV28 and TRBJ2-1; a weak D match, TRBD1 (7 bases). This CDR3 is 15 amino acids long. Trimming shortened V by 3 bases and J by 5 bases, and 14 bases separated the two germline ends. Germline values: CDR1 MDHEN, CDR2 SYDVKM. CDR3 in amino acids: CASSFGGGLNNEQFF. CDR3 DNA sequence: TGTGCCAGCAGTTTTGGAGGGGGCCTCAACAATGAGCAGTTCTTC.

The J gene is TRBJ1-5, the V gene TRBV6-1, with D perhaps TRBD1 (6 bases). CDR3 length: 15 residues. The germline gives CDR1 MNHNS, CDR2 SASEGT. V lost 6 bases and J lost 0, with 12 bases in between. CDR3 in amino acids: CASSSGTYSNQPQHF. The CDR3 DNA sequence: TGTGCCAGCAGCTCCGGGACATATAGCAATCAGCCCCAGCATTTT.

The J gene is TRBJ2-1, the V gene TRBV30, with D possibly matching TRBD1 (6 bases). V was shortened by 2 bases and J by 12 bases, with 23 bases between the two germline ends. From germline, CDR1 is GTSNPN and CDR2 SVGIG (reference sequence). The CDR3 spans 15 residues. CDR3 sequence reads: CAWSTQGKFGKGQFF. CDR3 nucleotides: TGTGCCTGGAGTACCCAGGGGAAGTTTGGGAAGGGGCAGTTCTTC.

In regard to this clone: It differs at one base from a far larger clone, so likely a read error. The chain recombines TRBV7-2 with TRBJ1-1; unclear D gene. The CDR3 loop spans 13 amino acids. From germline, CDR1 is SGHTA and CDR2 FQGNSA. The germline V and J ends were trimmed by 11 bases and 2 bases, with 15 bases remaining between them. The CDR3 region has the DNA TGTGCCTGGAGGAGATTTTCAAACACTGAAGCTTTCTTT. The encoded protein is CAWRRFSNTEAFF. The complete variable domain, with remaining parts taken from reference TRBV7-2 and TRBJ1-1, reads GAGVSQSPSNKVTEKGKDVELRCDPISGHTALYWYRQSLGQGLEFLIYFQGNSAPDKSGLPSDRFSAERTGGSVSTLTIQRTQQEDSAVYLCAWRRFSNTEAFFGQGTRLTVV.

V is TRBV5-1 and J is TRBJ2-1; D tentatively fits TRBD1 or TRBD2 (5 bases each). The length of the CDR3 is 16 residues. The germline gives CDR1 SGHRS, CDR2 YFSETQ. The ends were cut back, 0 bases at V and 1 base at J, with 11 bases in the middle. The CDR3 region has the DNA TGCGCCAGCAGCTTGGTAGGGACGGCGTCCTACAATGAGCAGTTCTTC. It codes for CASSLVGTASYNEQFF.